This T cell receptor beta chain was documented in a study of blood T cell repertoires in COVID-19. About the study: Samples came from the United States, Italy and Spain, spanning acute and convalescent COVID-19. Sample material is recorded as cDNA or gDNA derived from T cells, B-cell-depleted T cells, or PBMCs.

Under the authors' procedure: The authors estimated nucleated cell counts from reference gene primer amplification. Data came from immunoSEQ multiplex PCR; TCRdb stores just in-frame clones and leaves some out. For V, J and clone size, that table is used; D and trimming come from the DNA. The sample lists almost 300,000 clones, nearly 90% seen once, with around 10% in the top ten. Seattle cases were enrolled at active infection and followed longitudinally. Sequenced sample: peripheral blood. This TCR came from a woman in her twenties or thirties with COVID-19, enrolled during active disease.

CDR3 in amino acids: CASSWHRENTEAFF. CDR3 nucleotide sequence: TGTGCCAGCAGTTGGCACAGGGAGAACACTGAAGCTTTCTTT. The rearrangement joins TRBV6-6 to TRBJ1-1; TRBD1 is a possible D gene (6 bases). Per the germline V gene, CDR1 is MNHNY and CDR2 is SVGAGI (reference sequence). V gave up 4 bases and J gave up 1 base, with 10 bases separating them. There are 14 residues in the CDR3.